A single T cell receptor beta chain is shown here with its context. Its binding antigen is unknown. No much larger clone is present one base from it, and per-base qualities are unavailable. Per the germline V gene, MNHEY is the CDR1 and SVGAGI is the CDR2. Trimming at the junction amounts to 0 bases on V and 5 bases on J, and the germline ends lie 14 bases apart. The CDR3 measures 15 amino acids from cysteine to phenylalanine. The sequence is cut down to CDR3 DNA, 45 bases in frame from base 1. The immunoSEQ Assay was used to sequence TCRbeta CDR3 regions. After extraction, genomic DNA underwent amplification by bias-controlled multiplex PCR, followed by high-throughput sequencing. The published analysis was carried out like this. To quantify the absolute abundance of every unique TCRbeta CDR3 region, sequences were collapsed and filtered. T cell fraction was estimated by normalizing TCRbeta template counts to usable DNA, with usable DNA measured through amplification of reference genes found in all nucleated cells. Repertoire TCRs were annotated as SARS-CoV-2-specific by exact matching of V gene, CDR3 amino acid sequence and J gene to a known reactive TCR set. The reference SARS-CoV-2 TCR set was obtained from MIRA and was filtered for enrichment in COVID-19-positive ImmuneCODE repertoires, whereby public or cross-reactive TCRs were removed. Based on the MIRA antigens, annotated TCRs were further analysed at the level of specific ORF or position within ORF. Depth was the summed frequency of annotated unique rearrangements, while breadth was defined as annotated unique rearrangements over total unique productive rearrangements. TCR breadth was compared between groups using two-sided Wilcoxon rank-sum tests. As stored in TCRdb, this immuneACCESS dataset retains in-frame rearrangements with V and J assigned. A fraction of the clones does not appear; measured against another copy, unresolved V genes explain less than half of the discrepancy, and the remainder lacks a known reason. For V, J and clone size, that table is used; D and trimming come from the DNA. This sample holds hundreds of thousands of clones; around 92% were observed only once. Around 1.5% of the sample is taken by the ten largest.

The meaning of the sample's treatment or condition label: 15 to 20 received Ad26.COV2.S at low or high dose, single or two shots; several received placebo; per-sample allocation not given. Repertoires of vaccine and placebo recipients were sequenced from samples collected on day 63 after the first injection. Cohort 1b enrolled about 25 adults aged 18-55 years at a single site in Boston, USA, between 29 July and 7 August 2020. Ad26.COV2.S consisted of a replication-incompetent adenovirus type 26 vector by which a prefusion-stabilized SARS-CoV-2 spike protein from the original Wuhan strain was expressed. This sample stems from a study of Ad26.COV2.S vaccination and SARS-CoV-2 variants (dated by TCRdb to the early 2020s). Context from the whole study: Donors in the vaccine arm were drawn from COV1001, a phase I-IIa trial of Ad26.COV2.S in healthy adults that was multicentre, randomized, double-blind and placebo-controlled. Ad26.COV2.S was administered intramuscularly at 5 x 10^10 or 1 x 10^11 viral particles, either as a single shot or as two shots given 56 days apart. The specificity and breadth of SARS-CoV-2-reactive T cell receptors after Ad26.COV2.S vaccination were assessed by TCRbeta repertoire sequencing. The TCR-sequenced set comprised around 30 samples: around 20 Ad26.COV2.S vaccine recipients, 5 placebo recipients and 8 SARS-CoV-2 convalescent individuals. Participants in the trial were split at random into five groups of five each, receiving low-dose or high-dose Ad26.COV2.S once or twice, or else placebo on both occasions. Blinding of investigators to trial group allocation was maintained during experiments and outcome assessment. Broad study findings and their caveats: After vaccination, substantial breadth of spike-specific CD8+ and CD4+ T cell responses was reported. Non-spike TCR breadth was comparable between vaccine and placebo recipients, consistent with the vaccine containing only spike. Spike-specific TCR breadth was higher in Ad26.COV2.S recipients than in placebo recipients (P = 0.0014). Comparing responses between vaccine doses or regimens was not something the study was powered to do. The authors noted that the TCR breadth and depth analyses may have underestimated total T cell responses.

The rearrangement combines TRBV6-5 with TRBJ2-7; possibly the D gene is TRBD2, per 7 matching bases. The source is a person aged 18-65 years who received the Ad26.COV2.S COVID-19 vaccine or a placebo. The sequencing used peripheral blood, collected in a trial of Ad26.COV2.S vaccine versus placebo. The DNA sequence is as follows: TGTGCCAGCAGTTACTCGCCAGGGGCGGGGGACGAGCAGTACTTC. Its product reads: CASSYSPGAGDEQYF.